The rows below give T cell receptor beta chains drawn from one sample of a study of blood T cell repertoires in COVID-19. Assay: immunoSEQ multiplex PCR; the TCRdb copy retains only in-frame clones and omits some. The sample has about 230,000 clones, 70% to 90% seen once. The sequenced material came from peripheral blood. The origin of the receptors is a man aged 35-49 years with acute or convalescent COVID-19. Both conserved end residues are part of each CDR3. Fields, in order: J gene, D gene, V gene, CDR3 protein, CDR3 DNA. A D gene is named only where the DNA matches it firmly.

j_gene: TRBJ2-7; d_gene: TRBD1; v_gene: TRBV9; CDR3aa: CASSARTGGDNEQYF; CDR3nt: TGTGCCAGCAGCGCCAGGACAGGGGGAGATAACGAGCAGTACTTC
j_gene: TRBJ1-1; d_gene: TRBD1; v_gene: TRBV11-1; CDR3aa: CASTYDRGDTEAFF; CDR3nt: TGTGCCAGCACCTACGACAGGGGGGACACTGAAGCTTTCTTT
j_gene: TRBJ2-7; d_gene: TRBD1; v_gene: TRBV28; CDR3aa: CASSFPLGQGNDEQYF; CDR3nt: TGTGCCAGCAGTTTCCCTCTTGGACAGGGAAACGACGAGCAGTACTTC
j_gene: TRBJ2-3; d_gene: NA; v_gene: TRBV6-1; CDR3aa: CASSEPGGSTDTQYF; CDR3nt: TGTGCCAGCAGTGAACCGGGGGGCAGCACAGATACGCAGTATTTT
j_gene: TRBJ2-7; d_gene: NA; v_gene: TRBV27; CDR3aa: CASSPDTSPQYF; CDR3nt: TGTGCCAGCAGTCCAGACACGTCCCCTCAGTACTTC
j_gene: TRBJ1-5; d_gene: NA; v_gene: TRBV6-2/TRBV6-3; CDR3aa: CASSYSKQTSNQPQHF; CDR3nt: TGTGCCAGCAGTTACAGTAAACAGACAAGCAATCAGCCCCAGCATTTT
j_gene: TRBJ1-4; d_gene: TRBD1; v_gene: TRBV28; CDR3aa: CASSRTGEKLFF; CDR3nt: TGTGCCAGCAGTAGGACAGGGGAAAAACTGTTTTTT
j_gene: TRBJ2-1; d_gene: NA; v_gene: TRBV5-6; CDR3aa: CATRGGLGEQFF; CDR3nt: TGTGCCACCCGCGGGGGCCTAGGTGAGCAGTTCTTC
j_gene: TRBJ2-2; d_gene: TRBD1; v_gene: TRBV6-5; CDR3aa: CACGRGHGDTGELFF; CDR3nt: TGTGCCTGCGGCAGGGGGCACGGGGACACCGGGGAGCTGTTTTTT
j_gene: TRBJ2-3; d_gene: NA; v_gene: TRBV30; CDR3aa: CAWSVLGTDTQYF; CDR3nt: TGTGCCTGGAGTGTACTAGGCACAGATACGCAGTATTTT
j_gene: TRBJ1-2; d_gene: NA; v_gene: TRBV6-6; CDR3aa: CASSLGQGIQDGGYTF; CDR3nt: TGTGCCAGCAGTTTAGGGCAGGGGATCCAGGATGGTGGCTACACCTTC
j_gene: TRBJ2-7; d_gene: NA; v_gene: TRBV11-2; CDR3aa: CASSPRGLGSYEQYF; CDR3nt: TGTGCCAGCAGCCCCCGGGGGTTAGGATCCTACGAGCAGTACTTC
j_gene: TRBJ2-6; d_gene: TRBD1; v_gene: TRBV19; CDR3aa: CASSIGTVSGANVLTF; CDR3nt: TGTGCCAGTAGTATCGGGACAGTCTCTGGGGCCAACGTCCTGACTTTC
j_gene: TRBJ2-1; d_gene: NA; v_gene: TRBV13; CDR3aa: CASSLDSRMQFF; CDR3nt: TGTGCCAGCAGCTTGGACAGTCGGATGCAGTTCTTC
j_gene: TRBJ1-5; d_gene: NA; v_gene: TRBV5-8; CDR3aa: CASSLGALGGSLEPQHF; CDR3nt: TGTGCCAGCAGCTTGGGGGCCCTCGGCGGGTCCCTGGAGCCCCAGCATTTT
j_gene: TRBJ1-1; d_gene: NA; v_gene: TRBV3-1/TRBV3-2; CDR3aa: CASSQRNPRGGTEAFF; CDR3nt: TGTGCCAGCAGCCAACGAAACCCGAGGGGGGGAACTGAAGCTTTCTTT
j_gene: TRBJ1-5; d_gene: NA; v_gene: TRBV30; CDR3aa: CAWSIPGISNQPQHF; CDR3nt: TGTGCCTGGAGTATTCCGGGAATAAGCAATCAGCCCCAGCATTTT
j_gene: TRBJ1-6; d_gene: NA; v_gene: TRBV6-6; CDR3aa: CASIGLRGVSSPLHF; CDR3nt: TGTGCCAGCATTGGGCTCAGGGGAGTGAGTTCACCCCTCCACTTT
j_gene: TRBJ1-2; d_gene: TRBD1; v_gene: TRBV30; CDR3aa: CAWSVYRGLFGYTF; CDR3nt: TGTGCCTGGAGTGTATACAGGGGGCTCTTTGGCTACACCTTC
j_gene: TRBJ1-5; d_gene: NA; v_gene: TRBV9; CDR3aa: CASSVGSGQPQHF; CDR3nt: TGTGCCAGCAGCGTAGGATCGGGGCAGCCCCAGCATTTT
j_gene: TRBJ2-6; d_gene: NA; v_gene: TRBV30; CDR3aa: CAWSRGGSRRANVLTF; CDR3nt: TGTGCCTGGAGTAGGGGGGGGAGTAGGAGGGCCAACGTCCTGACTTTC
j_gene: TRBJ1-1; d_gene: NA; v_gene: TRBV20-1; CDR3aa: CSARRTIEAFF; CDR3nt: TGCAGTGCTAGGAGGACAATTGAAGCTTTCTTT
j_gene: TRBJ1-4; d_gene: NA; v_gene: TRBV4-1; CDR3aa: CASSQEPTDGATNEKLFF; CDR3nt: TGCGCCAGCAGCCAAGAACCTACGGACGGGGCAACTAATGAAAAACTGTTTTTT
j_gene: TRBJ2-3; d_gene: TRBD1; v_gene: TRBV7-9; CDR3aa: CASSFPVGQGRTDTQYF; CDR3nt: TGTGCCAGCAGCTTCCCAGTTGGACAGGGGCGCACAGATACGCAGTATTTT
j_gene: TRBJ2-7; d_gene: NA; v_gene: TRBV11-2; CDR3aa: CASSPRAGSYEQYF; CDR3nt: TGTGCCAGCAGCCCCCGAGCAGGTTCCTACGAGCAGTACTTC
j_gene: TRBJ1-2; d_gene: TRBD1; v_gene: TRBV4-2; CDR3aa: CASSQDRDRGRNGYTF; CDR3nt: TGTGCCAGCAGCCAAGACCGGGACAGGGGGCGGAATGGCTACACCTTC
j_gene: TRBJ1-1; d_gene: NA; v_gene: TRBV7-3; CDR3aa: CASSLRRNTEAFF; CDR3nt: TGTGCCAGCAGCTTGCGGCGGAACACTGAAGCTTTCTTT
j_gene: TRBJ1-6; d_gene: NA; v_gene: TRBV7-9; CDR3aa: CASSLGTENSPLHF; CDR3nt: TGTGCCAGCAGCTTAGGGACAGAAAATTCACCCCTCCACTTT
j_gene: TRBJ2-7; d_gene: NA; v_gene: TRBV3-1/TRBV3-2; CDR3aa: CASSPPFGGAAYEQYF; CDR3nt: TGTGCCAGCAGCCCCCCTTTTGGTGGGGCGGCCTACGAGCAGTACTTC
j_gene: TRBJ1-5; d_gene: NA; v_gene: TRBV4-1; CDR3aa: CASSQAGGGGNQPQHF; CDR3nt: TGCGCCAGCAGCCAGGCCGGGGGGGGCGGCAATCAGCCCCAGCATTTT
j_gene: TRBJ1-1; d_gene: NA; v_gene: TRBV27; CDR3aa: CASSLALMMNTEAFF; CDR3nt: TGTGCCAGCAGTTTAGCACTGATGATGAACACTGAAGCTTTCTTT
j_gene: TRBJ2-3; d_gene: NA; v_gene: TRBV11-2; CDR3aa: CASGATSNTPDTQYF; CDR3nt: TGTGCCAGCGGCGCGACAAGCAATACCCCAGATACGCAGTATTTT
j_gene: TRBJ2-1; d_gene: NA; v_gene: TRBV27; CDR3aa: CASSLVEGGYNEQFF; CDR3nt: TGTGCCAGCAGTTTAGTCGAAGGGGGATACAATGAGCAGTTCTTC
j_gene: TRBJ1-1; d_gene: NA; v_gene: TRBV18; CDR3aa: CASSPSPGTEAFF; CDR3nt: TGTGCCAGCTCACCATCCCCGGGCACTGAAGCTTTCTTT
j_gene: TRBJ1-4; d_gene: NA; v_gene: TRBV15; CDR3aa: CATSRSDNEKLFF; CDR3nt: TGTGCCACCAGCAGATCAGATAATGAAAAACTGTTTTTT
j_gene: TRBJ1-4; d_gene: NA; v_gene: TRBV3-1/TRBV3-2; CDR3aa: CASSQEIGPSEKLFF; CDR3nt: TGTGCCAGCAGCCAAGAAATTGGCCCTTCGGAAAAACTGTTTTTT
j_gene: TRBJ1-2; d_gene: NA; v_gene: TRBV7-9; CDR3aa: CASSPSGGGYGYTF; CDR3nt: TGTGCCAGCAGCCCCTCTGGAGGTGGCTATGGCTACACCTTC
j_gene: TRBJ1-5; d_gene: TRBD1; v_gene: TRBV30; CDR3aa: CAWTTGQSNQPQHF; CDR3nt: TGTGCCTGGACCACGGGACAGAGCAATCAGCCCCAGCATTTT
j_gene: TRBJ2-3; d_gene: NA; v_gene: TRBV10-1; CDR3aa: CASSESGIAGTDTQYF; CDR3nt: TGCGCCAGCAGTGAGTCGGGGATAGCGGGCACAGATACGCAGTATTTT
j_gene: TRBJ1-2; d_gene: NA; v_gene: TRBV3-1/TRBV3-2; CDR3aa: CASSQRWAGVYTF; CDR3nt: TGTGCCAGCAGCCAACGCTGGGCAGGGGTCTACACCTTC
j_gene: TRBJ1-1; d_gene: NA; v_gene: TRBV7-3; CDR3aa: CASSRRGSEAEAFF; CDR3nt: TGTGCCAGCAGCCGTCGGGGATCTGAGGCTGAAGCTTTCTTT
j_gene: TRBJ1-5; d_gene: NA; v_gene: TRBV7-6; CDR3aa: CASSLPGNQPQHF; CDR3nt: TGTGCCAGCAGCTTGCCGGGCAATCAGCCCCAGCATTTT
j_gene: TRBJ1-3; d_gene: NA; v_gene: TRBV7-2; CDR3aa: CASSLVHSLFSGNTIYF; CDR3nt: TGTGCCAGCAGCTTAGTCCACAGCCTCTTCTCTGGAAACACCATATATTTT
j_gene: TRBJ1-6; d_gene: NA; v_gene: TRBV6-5; CDR3aa: CASRRVLGTPLHF; CDR3nt: TGTGCCAGCAGGCGGGTCTTAGGGACACCCCTCCACTTT